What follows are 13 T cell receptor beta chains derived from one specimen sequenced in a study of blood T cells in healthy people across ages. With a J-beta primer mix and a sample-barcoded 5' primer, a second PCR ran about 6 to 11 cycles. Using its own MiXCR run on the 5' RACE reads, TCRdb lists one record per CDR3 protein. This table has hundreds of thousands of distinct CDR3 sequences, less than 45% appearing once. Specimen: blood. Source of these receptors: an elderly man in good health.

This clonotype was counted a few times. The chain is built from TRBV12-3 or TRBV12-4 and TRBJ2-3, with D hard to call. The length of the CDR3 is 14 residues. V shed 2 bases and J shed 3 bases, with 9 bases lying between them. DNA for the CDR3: TGTGCCAGCAGTTTAAGTGCCTTTACAGATACGCAGTATTTT. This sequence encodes CASSLSAFTDTQYF.

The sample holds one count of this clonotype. The CDR3 protein is CASSPRTGGRVAFF. In DNA form, the CDR3 reads TGTGCCAGCAGCCCTAGGACAGGGGGGCGGGTAGCTTTCTTT. The chain is built from TRBV7-2 and TRBJ1-1; 10 bases map to TRBD1. The CDR3 length is 14 residues. CDR1 is SGHTA and CDR2 is FQGNSA in the germline V gene. Unmatched junction bases numbered 10, after V lost 5 bases and J lost 10 bases.

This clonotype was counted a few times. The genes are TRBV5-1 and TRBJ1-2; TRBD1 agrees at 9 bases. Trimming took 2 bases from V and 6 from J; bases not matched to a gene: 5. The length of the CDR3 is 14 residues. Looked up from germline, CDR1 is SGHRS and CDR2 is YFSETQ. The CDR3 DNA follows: TGCGCCAGCAGCTTTACACAGGGGGCCGATGGCTACACCTTC. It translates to CASSFTQGADGYTF.

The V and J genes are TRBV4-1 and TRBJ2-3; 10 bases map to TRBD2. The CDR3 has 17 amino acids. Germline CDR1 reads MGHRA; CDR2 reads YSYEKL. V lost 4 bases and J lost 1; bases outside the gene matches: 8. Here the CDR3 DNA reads TGCGCCAGCAGCCCACAGGCCGGGACTAGCGGCACAGATACGCAGTATTTT. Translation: CASSPQAGTSGTDTQYF.

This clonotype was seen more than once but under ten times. The CDR3 region has the DNA TGTGCCACCAGCAGAGATATAGGGAGCACAGATACGCAGTATTTT. This translates into CATSRDIGSTDTQYF. The genes are TRBV15 and TRBJ2-3; D ambiguous. This CDR3 region has 15 residues. V was cut by 0 bases and J by 0 bases, with 7 bases left in between. The germline V gene encodes CDR1 LNHNV and CDR2 YYDKDF (reference sequence).

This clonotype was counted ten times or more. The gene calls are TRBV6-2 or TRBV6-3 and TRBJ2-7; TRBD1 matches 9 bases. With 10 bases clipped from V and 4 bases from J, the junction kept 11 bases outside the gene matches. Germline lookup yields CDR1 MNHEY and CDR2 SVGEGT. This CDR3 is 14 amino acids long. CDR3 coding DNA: TGTGCCATCACCCGGGACAGGGTTTTTTACGAGCAGTACTTC. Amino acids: CAITRDRVFYEQYF.

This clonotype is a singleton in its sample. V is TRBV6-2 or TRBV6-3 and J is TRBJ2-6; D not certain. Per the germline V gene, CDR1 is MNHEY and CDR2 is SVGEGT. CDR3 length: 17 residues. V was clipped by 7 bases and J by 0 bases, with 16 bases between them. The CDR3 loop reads CASNSPAFSSGANVLTF. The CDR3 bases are TGTGCCAGCAATTCCCCAGCCTTTAGCTCTGGGGCCAACGTCCTGACTTTC.

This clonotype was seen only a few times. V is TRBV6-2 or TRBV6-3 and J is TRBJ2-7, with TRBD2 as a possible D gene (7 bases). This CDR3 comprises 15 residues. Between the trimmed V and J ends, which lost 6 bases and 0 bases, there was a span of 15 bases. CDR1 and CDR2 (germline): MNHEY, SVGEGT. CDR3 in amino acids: CASRARGASSYEQYF. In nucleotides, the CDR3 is TGTGCCAGCAGGGCCCGGGGGGCGTCCTCCTACGAGCAGTACTTC.

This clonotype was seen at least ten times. This CDR3 is CASSSLGPLAEAFF. The CDR3 nucleotides read TGTGCCAGCAGTTCCCTGGGACCTTTAGCTGAAGCTTTCTTT. The genes are TRBV28 and TRBJ1-1; D perhaps matches TRBD1 (5 bases). Trimming cost V 4 bases and J 6 bases, with 15 bases left between them. The CDR3 loop spans 14 amino acids. The germline gives CDR1 MDHEN, CDR2 SYDVKM.

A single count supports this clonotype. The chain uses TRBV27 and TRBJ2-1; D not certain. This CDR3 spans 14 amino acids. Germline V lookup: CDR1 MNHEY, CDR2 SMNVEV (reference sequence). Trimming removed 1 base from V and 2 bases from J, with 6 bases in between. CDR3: CASSLYLPYNEQFF. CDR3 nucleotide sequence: TGTGCCAGCAGTTTATACTTACCCTACAATGAGCAGTTCTTC.

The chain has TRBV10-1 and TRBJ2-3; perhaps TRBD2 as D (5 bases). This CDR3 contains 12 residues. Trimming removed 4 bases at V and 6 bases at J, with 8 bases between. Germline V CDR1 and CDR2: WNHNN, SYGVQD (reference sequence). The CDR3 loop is CASSAGKDTQYF. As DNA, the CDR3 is TGCGCCAGCAGTGCGGGGAAGGATACGCAGTATTTT.

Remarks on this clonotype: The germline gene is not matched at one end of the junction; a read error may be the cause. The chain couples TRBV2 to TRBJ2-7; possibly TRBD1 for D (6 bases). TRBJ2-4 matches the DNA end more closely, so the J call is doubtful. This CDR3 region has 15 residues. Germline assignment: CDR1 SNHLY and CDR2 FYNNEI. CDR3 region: CASSEALQGRNIQYF. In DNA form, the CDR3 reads TGTGCCAGCAGCGAAGCTTTACAGGGTAGAAACATTCAGTACTTC.

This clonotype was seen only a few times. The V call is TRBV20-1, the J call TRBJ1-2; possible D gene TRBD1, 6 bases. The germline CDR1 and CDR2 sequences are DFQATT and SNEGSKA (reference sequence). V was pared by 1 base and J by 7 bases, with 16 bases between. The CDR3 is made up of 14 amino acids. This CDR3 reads CSARASQGLGGYTF. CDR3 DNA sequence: TGCAGTGCTAGAGCCTCACAGGGACTTGGTGGCTACACCTTC.